Each of the 29 T cell receptor beta chains below was sequenced from the same sample in a study of T-cell memory formation after mild COVID-19. Using its own MiXCR run on the 5' RACE reads, TCRdb lists one record per CDR3 protein. The table lists around 320,000 distinct CDR3 sequences, approximately 20% of them singletons. The source material was PBMCs or a T cell subset sorted from them (not recorded which). All receptors come from a man in his late teens or twenties who had mild COVID-19 (a few samples of this study predate the infection). Cell type and time point are not known.

The chain recombines TRBV18 with TRBJ2-5, with D maybe TRBD2 (5 bases). Germline CDR1 reads KGHSH; CDR2 reads LQKENI. V was clipped by 5 bases and J by 4 bases, with 11 bases between them. The CDR3 has 13 amino acids. CDR3 DNA: TGTGCCAGCTCAGGGTCCGAGGGAGAGACCCAGTACTTC. Its protein product is CASSGSEGETQYF.

The genes are TRBV4-1 and TRBJ1-3; D ambiguous. There are 16 residues in the CDR3. The V end lost 0 bases, the J end lost 0 bases, and 9 bases lay between the germline ends. CDR1 is MGHRA and CDR2 is YSYEKL in the germline V gene. The CDR3 loop is CASSQDHSFSGNTIYF. CDR3 nucleotide sequence: TGCGCCAGCAGCCAAGATCATTCTTTCTCTGGAAACACCATATATTTT.

This clonotype has more than one count but fewer than ten. The chain carries TRBV4-1 and TRBJ2-4; D perhaps matches TRBD1 (5 bases). The length of the CDR3 is 19 residues. Trimming removed 5 bases from V and 0 bases from J, with 23 bases in between. Germline CDR1 reads MGHRA; CDR2 reads YSYEKL. The CDR3 DNA reads TGCGCCAGCAGCAGCCCGACAGCAAACCCAACTTTAGCCAAAAACATTCAGTACTTC. Encoded protein: CASSSPTANPTLAKNIQYF.

This chain uses TRBV29-1 with TRBJ1-4; D call uncertain. Germline-derived CDR1 and CDR2 are SQVTM and ANQGSEA. The CDR3 extends over 13 amino acids. V was shortened by 4 bases and J by 0 bases, with 6 bases between the two germline ends. The CDR3 DNA reads TGCAGCGTTGTGGTGGCAACTAATGAAAAACTGTTTTTT. As protein: CSVVVATNEKLFF.

The V and J genes are TRBV25-1 and TRBJ2-3, with D possibly matching TRBD2 (5 bases). The V gene's germline CDR1 is MGHDK and CDR2 SYGVNS. Deletions cut 2 bases from V and 3 bases from J, with 18 bases between. This CDR3 comprises 17 residues. The CDR3 DNA is TGTGCCAGCAGTGAAATTGGAGGCAGTCCGAGGACAGATACGCAGTATTTT. This translates into CASSEIGGSPRTDTQYF.

In this sample, this clonotype turned up a few times. The chain couples TRBV12-3 or TRBV12-4 to TRBJ2-3; D ambiguous. V lost 5 bases to trimming and J lost 4 bases, with 10 bases between them. The CDR3 length is 13 residues. The CDR3 sequence: CASSPDGPDTQYF. CDR3 sequence (DNA): TGTGCCAGCAGTCCGGACGGCCCAGATACGCAGTATTTT.

This clonotype was recorded a few times. V usage is TRBV7-6 and J usage is TRBJ2-5, with TRBD1 identical over 7 bases. J was trimmed by 2 bases and V by 5 bases; bases with no gene match: 8. The CDR3 is 15 residues long. Germline V lookup: CDR1 SGHVS, CDR2 FNYEAQ. CDR3 nucleotide sequence: TGTGCCAGCAGCCTACGACAGGGATTTCAAGAGACCCAGTACTTC. Translation gives CASSLRQGFQETQYF.

This chain joins TRBV11-3 and TRBJ2-1; D perhaps matches TRBD1 (6 bases). The ends were cut back, 1 base at V and 9 bases at J, with 16 bases in the middle. The germline CDR1 and CDR2 sequences are SGHNT and YENEEA. This CDR3 region has 15 residues. CDR3 protein: CASSLGTTGTGEQFF. In nucleotides, the CDR3 is TGTGCCAGCAGCTTAGGTACAACAGGGACGGGTGAGCAGTTCTTC.

This chain links TRBV20-1 with TRBJ2-3; no reliable D call. The germline CDR1 and CDR2 sequences are DFQATT and SNEGSKA (reference sequence). The V and J ends lost 3 bases and 0 bases respectively, with 10 bases between them. The CDR3 contains 14 residues. The CDR3 coding sequence is TGCAGTGCTAGGCCGGCGGCTAGCACAGATACGCAGTATTTT. This sequence encodes CSARPAASTDTQYF.

The chain couples TRBV7-9 to TRBJ2-7; D gene unclear. V gave up 4 bases and J gave up 3 bases, with 10 bases separating them. The CDR3 contains 13 residues. CDR1 SEHNR and CDR2 FQNEAQ come from the germline V gene (reference sequence). CDR3 amino acids: CASSSDGYYEQYV. The DNA for the CDR3 is TGTGCCAGCAGCTCGGACGGCTACTACGAGCAGTACGTC.

The chain recombines TRBV6-2 or TRBV6-3 with TRBJ2-1; D is possibly TRBD1 (6 bases). This CDR3 is 16 amino acids long. With 2 bases removed from V and 6 bases from J, the gap between germline ends came to 17 bases. Germline CDR1 and CDR2: MNHEY and SVGEGT. This chain's CDR3 is CASSYTGNLYGNEQFF. The DNA for the CDR3 is TGTGCCAGCAGTTACACAGGGAACCTCTATGGCAATGAGCAGTTCTTC.

This clonotype was seen a handful of times. The chain uses TRBV7-2 and TRBJ2-1, with D possibly TRBD2 on 6 matching bases. Trimming took 5 bases from V and 6 from J, leaving 11 bases between them. Germline V CDR1 and CDR2: SGHTA, FQGNSA. This CDR3 has 13 residues. CDR3 protein: CASSLRDFNEQFF. The CDR3 DNA follows: TGTGCCAGCAGCCTACGGGACTTCAATGAGCAGTTCTTC.

J is TRBJ2-2 and V is TRBV5-4; D might be TRBD1 (6 bases). CDR1 SGHNT and CDR2 YYREEE come from the germline V gene (reference sequence). V dropped 6 bases and J dropped 1 base, with 7 bases sitting between them. CDR3 length equals 13 residues. CDR3 DNA sequence: TGTGCCAGCAAGGGACAGAACACCGGGGAGCTGTTTTTT. It specifies CASKGQNTGELFF.

This clonotype was seen a handful of times. The chain couples TRBV4-1 to TRBJ2-7, with D perhaps matching TRBD1 (6 bases). CDR3 length: 15 amino acids. V dropped 0 bases and J dropped 5 bases, with 14 bases sitting between them. Germline V CDR1 and CDR2: MGHRA, YSYEKL. CDR3 nucleotide sequence: TGCGCCAGCAGCCAAGATTGGGCCAGGGGCCACGAGCAGTACTTC. Residues: CASSQDWARGHEQYF.

The gene calls are TRBV14 and TRBJ2-7, with a tentative D call TRBD1 (5 bases). Trimming took off 6 bases at V and 0 bases at J, with 9 bases between the two ends. This CDR3 region has 13 residues. Germline V gene sequence: CDR1 SGHDN, CDR2 FVKESK. As DNA, the CDR3 is TGTGCCAGCAGTCTGACAGACTCCTACGAGCAGTACGTC. Encoded protein: CASSLTDSYEQYV.

The CDR3 loop reads CASSSRTGGYEQYV. The CDR3 region has the DNA TGTGCCAGCAGCTCCCGGACAGGGGGCTACGAGCAGTACGTC. This chain joins TRBV13 and TRBJ2-7; 10 positions match TRBD1. Per the germline V gene, CDR1 is PRHDT and CDR2 is FYEKMQ (reference sequence). This CDR3 contains 14 residues. V lost 4 bases and J lost 3; bases outside the gene matches: 3.

This clonotype was seen a handful of times. This chain uses TRBV12-3 or TRBV12-4 with TRBJ2-1; 7 bases agree with TRBD1. This CDR3 has 15 residues. Unmatched junction bases numbered 9, after V lost 3 bases and J lost 7 bases. The CDR3 DNA sequence: TGTGCCAGCAGTTTGAATCGGACAGGTACAAATGAGCAGTTCTTC. This encodes CASSLNRTGTNEQFF.

The gene calls are TRBV14 and TRBJ2-2, with 7 bases aligning to TRBD1. After removal of 2 bases from V and 6 bases from J, the junction contained 3 bases not matched to a gene. In germline, CDR1 is SGHDN, CDR2 FVKESK. The CDR3 runs to 14 residues. CDR3 DNA: TGTGCCAGCAGCCAACCTACAGGGGCCGGGGAGCTGTTTTTT. Its translation: CASSQPTGAGELFF.

This clonotype was seen only a few times. The V call is TRBV4-1, the J call TRBJ1-1; D remains unclear. V was clipped by 5 bases and J by 4 bases, with 11 bases between them. Germline assignment: CDR1 MGHRA and CDR2 YSYEKL. The CDR3 totals 13 residues. The CDR3: CASSTRTFTEAFF. CDR3 in DNA: TGCGCCAGCAGCACCCGGACCTTCACTGAAGCTTTCTTT.

This clonotype has only a few counts. V is TRBV7-9 and J is TRBJ2-2, with unresolved D. The CDR3 has 15 residues. Germline values: CDR1 SEHNR, CDR2 FQNEAQ (reference sequence). V lost 3 bases to trimming and J lost 2 bases, with 10 bases between them. In DNA, the CDR3 is TGTGCCAGCAGCTTGGGCACACATAACACCGGGGAGCTGTTTTTT. It yields the protein CASSLGTHNTGELFF.

V usage is TRBV27 and J usage is TRBJ1-5, with D unresolved. Trimming took off 6 bases at V and 0 bases at J, with 15 bases between the two ends. This CDR3 has 16 residues. Germline CDR1 reads MNHEY; CDR2 reads SMNVEV (reference sequence). CDR3 nucleotides: TGTGCCAGCAGGGAAATTGGGGAATATAGCAATCAGCCCCAGCATTTT. Translating it yields CASREIGEYSNQPQHF.

This clonotype was seen only a few times. This chain connects TRBV10-3 to TRBJ1-2; 7 nucleotides align to TRBD1. Trimming removed 3 bases from V and 3 bases from J; junction bases left unmatched: 7. This CDR3 is 15 amino acids long. Germline V gives CDR1 ENHRY, CDR2 SYGVKD. Written as DNA, the CDR3 is TGTGCCATCAGTGAATCAGGGGGACGAGACTATGGCTACACCTTC. Protein: CAISESGGRDYGYTF.

The V and J genes are TRBV12-3 or TRBV12-4 and TRBJ2-3; 9 bases map to TRBD2. This CDR3 is built from 16 residues. Unmatched junction bases numbered 9, after V lost 2 bases and J lost 6 bases. CDR3 DNA: TGTGCCAGCAGTTTACTCTGGCGGGGGGGCAGGGATACGCAGTATTTT. Its translation is CASSLLWRGGRDTQYF.

This chain connects TRBV6-5 to TRBJ1-1; the match to TRBD1 covers 10 bases. Trimming removed 4 bases from V and 0 bases from J; junction bases left unmatched: 2. The CDR3 covers 15 residues. CDR1 is MNHEY, CDR2 SVGAGI, per germline. The CDR3 region is CASSWDRGMNTEAFF. CDR3 nucleotides: TGTGCCAGCAGTTGGGACAGGGGCATGAACACTGAAGCTTTCTTT.

CDR3 nucleotides: TGTGCCAGCAGCACGGGGACTGCTGATGGCTACACCTTC. It is translated as CASSTGTADGYTF. This chain joins TRBV6-4 and TRBJ1-2, with a possible D match to TRBD1 (5 bases). From germline, CDR1 is MRHNA and CDR2 SNTAGT. The V gene lost 6 bases and the J gene lost 6 bases, with 14 bases spanning the gap. The CDR3 contains 13 residues.

This clonotype was counted between two and nine times. The rearrangement uses TRBV18 and TRBJ2-7, with 10 positions matching TRBD1. The CDR3 sequence is 13 residues long. CDR1 is KGHSH and CDR2 is LQKENI in the germline V gene. J was trimmed by 7 bases and V by 3 bases; bases with no gene match: 3. CDR3 DNA: TGTGCCAGCTCACCCCTGGGACAGGGGGAGCAGTACTTC. Protein sequence: CASSPLGQGEQYF.

This clonotype was counted between two and nine times. V gene TRBV7-7 combines with J gene TRBJ2-3, with 11 bases matching TRBD2. V was clipped by 4 bases and J by 1 base; unmatched bases: 4. The CDR3 runs to 16 residues. CDR1 SSHAT and CDR2 FNYEAQ come from the germline V gene (reference sequence). CDR3 protein: CASSSSGGPGTDTQYF. The CDR3 DNA sequence: TGTGCCAGCAGCTCTAGCGGGGGGCCGGGCACAGATACGCAGTATTTT.

The CDR3 region has the DNA TGTGCCATTGCAACAGGGGACACAAGGGAGCAGTTCTTC. This translates into CAIATGDTREQFF. The rearrangement joins TRBV10-3 to TRBJ2-1; 7 bases are a match to TRBD1. The germline V gene has CDR1 ENHRY and CDR2 SYGVKD. The CDR3 totals 13 residues. V was pared by 9 bases and J by 10 bases, with 12 bases of the junction left unmatched.

This clonotype was observed a handful of times. The chain has TRBV15 and TRBJ2-1; TRBD1 aligns across 9 bases. CDR3 size: 15 residues. The trim removed 8 bases at V and 6 bases at J, leaving 11 bases unmatched. CDR1 and CDR2 (germline): LNHNV, YYDKDF (reference sequence). The chain's CDR3 is CATAQGTGFPNEQFF. CDR3 sequence (DNA): TGTGCCACCGCTCAGGGGACAGGGTTCCCCAATGAGCAGTTCTTC.